One T cell receptor beta chain is described in this entry. Its antigen remains unidentified. Two lung cancer pathologists independently confirmed each histologic diagnosis. This record comes from a study of immune evolution from preneoplasia to lung adenocarcinoma. Study-wide background: HLA loss of heterozygosity: roughly 7.5% AIS, less than 18% MIA, over 25% ADC, none AAH.

Study-level findings and limits: From normal lung to invasive adenocarcinoma, top clone frequencies appeared to decrease. Clonality was highest in normal lung, lower in later-stage lesions apparently.

Data came from immunoSEQ multiplex PCR; TCRdb stores just in-frame clones and leaves some out. Of thousands of clones listed, 86% are singletons. Per the germline V gene, CDR1 is SGHTA and CDR2 is FQGNSA. The CDR3 has 14 residues. Trimming removed 5 bases from V and 4 bases from J, with 15 bases in between. The sequenced material came from FFPE minimally invasive lung adenocarcinoma tissue. The chain couples TRBV7-2 to TRBJ2-7; tentatively, D is TRBD1 (6 bases). The receptor was isolated from an older donor with lung adenocarcinoma. CDR3 coding DNA: TGTGCCAGCAGCCGTACAGGGTACGGTTACGAGCAGTACTTC. This gives the protein CASSRTGYGYEQYF.